These 22 T cell receptor beta chains were sequenced from one sample in a study of regulatory T cells in long-lasting Graves disease. HTBI primers from iRepertoire and Arm-PCR of CDR3 regions yielded the TCR beta libraries. TCRdb re-analysed the multiplex PCR reads in MiXCR, keeping a single row per CDR3 protein. The sample has 680,000 or so distinct CDR3 sequences, around 17% seen once; the top ten hold around 18%. Regarding time point: newly diagnosed GD, antithyroid drugs for less than 3 months. Following extraction of RNA from PBMCs, that RNA was used to make the TCR library. Another study also made use of these data, one on T cells in Graves' hyperthyroidism and ophthalmopathy.

This sample comprised peripheral blood mononuclear cells (PBMCs), obtained at new diagnosis, from a patient treated with antithyroid drugs. The receptors shown here come from a woman aged 30 to 39 with Graves disease.

This chain connects TRBV4-2 to TRBJ2-7; tentatively, D is TRBD2 (5 bases). CDR1 and CDR2 (germline): LGHNA, YNFKEQ. The V end was cut by 0 bases, the J end by 2 bases, with 11 bases between. The length of the CDR3 is 15 residues. This CDR3 reads CASSQDLGVTYEQYF. DNA of the CDR3: TGTGCCAGCAGCCAAGATCTCGGGGTTACCTACGAGCAGTACTTC.

This clonotype was seen a few times. The chain carries TRBV6-5 and TRBJ2-7; D may be TRBD2 (6 bases). The CDR3 is 14 residues long. V was cut by 4 bases and J by 2 bases, with 12 bases left in between. Germline CDR1 and CDR2: MNHEY and SVGAGI. The chain's CDR3 is CASSSEGGTYEQYF. CDR3 DNA: TGTGCCAGCAGTTCTGAAGGAGGGACCTACGAGCAGTACTTC.

This clonotype came up a few times. A read error may account for a junction end that differs from germline. V usage is TRBV27 and J usage is TRBJ1-4; D might be TRBD1 (5 bases). From germline, CDR1 is MNHEY and CDR2 SMNVEV (reference sequence). CDR3 size: 16 residues. CDR3 sequence: CASSLSFMWGREKLFF. The CDR3 bases are TGTGCCAGCAGTTTATCGTTTATGTGGGGGAGAGAAAAACTGTTTTTC.

This clonotype appeared many times. The CDR3 sequence: CASSLLPADQPQHF. CDR3 nucleotides: TGTGCCAGCAGCTTACTTCCAGCCGATCAGCCCCAGCATTTT. The chain recombines TRBV7-2 with TRBJ1-5; the D is unclear. The CDR3 is 14 amino acids. Trimming took off 2 bases at V and 5 bases at J, with 10 bases between the two ends. The germline V gene has CDR1 SGHTA and CDR2 FQGNSA.

The chain combines TRBV20-1 with TRBJ1-2; D not resolved. The CDR3 extends over 12 amino acids. The germline gives CDR1 DFQATT, CDR2 SNEGSKA (reference sequence). Trimming stripped 0 bases from V and 7 bases from J, with 9 bases between. The CDR3 DNA reads as TGCAGTGCTAGAGAGTTCTGGGGTGGCTACACCTTC. Amino acids: CSAREFWGGYTF.

The gene calls are TRBV3-1 and TRBJ1-3; a possible D gene is TRBD1 (5 bases). Deletions cut 2 bases from V and 4 bases from J, with 12 bases between. Germline assignment: CDR1 LGHDT and CDR2 YNNKEL (reference sequence). The CDR3 runs 15 residues. CDR3 sequence (DNA): TGTGCCAGCAGCCAATACCCAGGGACGGGAAACACCATATATTTT. Translated, it gives CASSQYPGTGNTIYF.

Worth noting for this clonotype: One base away lies a much larger clone, so this may be a sequencing read error. The chain joins TRBV12-3 or TRBV12-4 to TRBJ1-2, with a weak D call TRBD1 (6 bases). The CDR3 runs to 14 residues. As DNA, the CDR3 is TGTGCCAGCAGTTTAGTTACGGGGGCCTATGGCTACATCTTC. Translation: CASSLVTGAYGYIF.

This clonotype has a count of ten or more. CDR3 in amino acids: CATLTGTGVFF. As DNA, the CDR3 is TGTGCCACCCTCACCGGGACAGGGGTTTTCTTT. The V and J genes are TRBV6-1 and TRBJ1-1, with 10 bases aligning to TRBD1. The ends lost 10 bases at V and 13 bases at J; junction bases unmatched: 9. The germline CDR1 and CDR2 sequences are MNHNS and SASEGT. The CDR3 has 11 amino acids.

Of note for this clonotype: One end of the junction does not line up with germline, which may come from a read error. The V call is TRBV30, the J call TRBJ2-7; TRBD1 matches at 9 bases. In germline, CDR1 is GTSNPN, CDR2 SVGIG (reference sequence). The CDR3 runs to 12 residues. CDR3: CAWNRGRYEQCF. As DNA, the CDR3 is TGTGCCTGGAACAGGGGGCGATACGAGCAGTGCTTC.

The table lists this clonotype with a few counts. The chain links TRBV30 to TRBJ1-2; TRBD1 agrees at 7 bases. Germline CDR1 is GTSNPN and CDR2 is SVGIG (reference sequence). V was pared by 1 base and J by 4 bases, with 0 bases of the junction left unmatched. This CDR3 is built from 12 residues. The CDR3 here is CAWSGQGYGYTF. The CDR3 DNA follows: TGTGCCTGGAGTGGACAGGGCTATGGCTACACCTTC. The full variable domain, completed using reference TRBV30 and TRBJ1-2, is SQTIHQWPATLVQPVGSPLSLECTVEGTSNPNLYWYRQAAGRGLQLLFYSVGIGQISSEVPQNLSASRPQDRQFILSSKKLLLSDSGFYLCAWSGQGYGYTFGSGTRLTVV.

This clonotype was recorded many times. The chain joins TRBV28 to TRBJ2-1; D may be TRBD1 (6 bases). The germline V and J ends were trimmed by 3 bases and 9 bases, with 15 bases remaining between them. Germline V gene lookup returns CDR1 MDHEN and CDR2 SYDVKM. This CDR3 region has 14 residues. CDR3 region: CASSFYRVRGEQFF. The CDR3 coding sequence is TGTGCCAGCAGTTTCTACAGGGTGAGGGGTGAGCAGTTCTTC.

Only a few counts were recorded for this clonotype. The V call is TRBV19, the J call TRBJ2-1; 8 nucleotides agree with TRBD2. V dropped 7 bases and J dropped 8; count of bases not matched to a gene: 25. Germline V gene data show CDR1 as LNHDA and CDR2 as SQIVND (reference sequence). This CDR3 is 19 amino acids long. This CDR3 is CASTRALNPGLVRKDEQFF. CDR3 DNA: TGTGCCAGTACCCGGGCCCTCAATCCGGGACTAGTGAGAAAGGATGAGCAGTTCTTC.

Ten or more counts support this clonotype. The chain combines TRBV12-3 or TRBV12-4 with TRBJ2-5, with D possibly TRBD1 on 5 matching bases. V was cut by 4 bases and J by 3 bases, with 12 bases left in between. The CDR3 has 14 amino acids. CDR3 bases: TGTGCCAGCAGTTGGGGCAGGGCTAAAGAGACCCAGTACTTC. Its protein product is CASSWGRAKETQYF.

The chain recombines TRBV6-9 with TRBJ2-3, with TRBD2 identical over 12 bases. The J segment lost 4 bases and the V segment lost 3 bases, leaving 8 bases of the junction unmatched. Germline V gives CDR1 MNHGY, CDR2 SVAAGI. The CDR3 loop spans 17 amino acids. The CDR3 protein is CASSYFTSSGRADTQYF. CDR3 sequence (DNA): TGTGCCAGCAGTTACTTCACATCTAGCGGGAGGGCAGATACGCAGTATTTT.

This clonotype was seen ten or more times. The chain joins TRBV2 to TRBJ2-7; possibly TRBD2 for D (5 bases). V lost 4 bases to trimming and J lost 4 bases, with 11 bases between them. Per the germline V gene, CDR1 is SNHLY and CDR2 is FYNNEI. The CDR3 runs 13 residues. The CDR3 here is CASSVTGIYEQYF. The CDR3 DNA follows: TGTGCCAGCAGTGTTACGGGGATTTACGAGCAGTACTTC.

This rearrangement joins TRBV28 to TRBJ1-2; the D is unclear. The CDR3 spans 13 residues. With 3 bases removed from V and 7 bases from J, the gap between germline ends came to 12 bases. The germline gives CDR1 MDHEN, CDR2 SYDVKM. In DNA form, the CDR3 reads TGTGCCAGCAGTTTTCACGGGTCCTTTGGCTACACCTTC. Translation: CASSFHGSFGYTF.

Many counts were recorded for this clonotype. This chain joins TRBV7-3 and TRBJ1-3; D uncertain. The CDR3 runs to 13 residues. Germline V CDR1 and CDR2: SGHTA, FQGTGA. The ends were cut back, 6 bases at V and 2 bases at J, with 8 bases in the middle. CDR3 nucleotides: TGTGCCAGCAGTCCTATCCCTGGAAACACCATATATTTT. Protein product: CASSPIPGNTIYF. The variable domain in full, with the rest retrieved from reference TRBV7-3 and TRBJ1-3, is GAGVSQTPSNKVTEKGKYVELRCDPISGHTALYWYRQSLGQGPEFLIYFQGTGAADDSGLPNDRFFAVRPEGSVSTLKIQRTERGDSAVYLCASSPIPGNTIYFGEGSWLTVV.

This clonotype was detected a few times. DNA of the CDR3: TGTGCCAGCACAGGGGGTTCCCTAGGGCAGCCCCAGCATTTT. Amino acids: CASTGGSLGQPQHF. This chain connects TRBV19 to TRBJ1-5; 8 bases are shared with TRBD1. CDR3 size: 14 residues. Germline V gene data show CDR1 as LNHDA and CDR2 as SQIVND (reference sequence). The V gene end was trimmed by 9 bases and the J gene end by 7 bases; junction bases not matched to a gene: 11.

This clonotype was detected a few times. A junction boundary mismatches the germline segment, possibly from a read error. CDR3 loop: CASSPQTGGWGNTEAFF. The CDR3 DNA sequence: TGTGCCAGCAGTCCCCAGACAGGGGGCTGGGGGAACACTGAAGCTTTTTTT. The chain links TRBV6-1 to TRBJ1-1; 10 bases fit TRBD1. The germline gives CDR1 MNHNS, CDR2 SASEGT. This CDR3 contains 17 residues.

This clonotype was seen only once. The chain combines TRBV10-3 with TRBJ1-2, with a tentative D call TRBD1 (5 bases). Germline CDR1 is ENHRY and CDR2 is SYGVKD. The CDR3 is 14 amino acids. The V end lost 8 bases, the J end lost 1 base, and 14 bases lay between the germline ends. The CDR3 DNA reads as TGTGCCATCCGGGAGGGGCGAATTAACTATGGCTACACCTTC. Encoded protein: CAIREGRINYGYTF.

As to this clonotype: This sequence may be a read error, since a much larger clone differs from it by one base. The V call is TRBV28, the J call TRBJ1-1; D is ambiguous. The CDR3 has 15 residues. Germline assignment: CDR1 MDHEN and CDR2 SYDVKM. CDR3 DNA: TGTGCCAGCAGTTTATGGAATGTGGGGAACACTGAAGCTCTCTTT. It encodes CASSLWNVGNTEALF.

This clonotype came up a few times. A read error may explain this, as a much larger clone is one base away. This sequence joins TRBV2 and TRBJ1-2; perhaps TRBD1 as D (6 bases). V was pared by 8 bases and J by 0 bases, with 19 bases between. The germline gives CDR1 SNHLY, CDR2 FYNNEI. The length of the CDR3 is 16 residues. The CDR3 loop is CASGRLGGATNYGYTF. The CDR3 region has the DNA TGTGCCAGCGGTCGTTTAGGGGGGGCGACTAACTATGGCTACACCTTC. The full variable domain, its missing parts supplied by reference TRBV2 and TRBJ1-2, is EPEVTQTPSHQVTQMGQEVILRCVPISNHLYFYWYRQILGQKVEFLVSFYNNEISEKSEIFDDQFSVERPDGSNFTLKIRSTKLEDSAMYFCASGRLGGATNYGYTFGSGTRLTVV.